The clone carrying this TCR beta chain has only a few counts. Its antigen is not identified. This entry comes from a study of T-cell memory formation after mild COVID-19. Findings and caveats of the study: Pre-infection memory contained some responding clones, which suggested that cross-reactive memory had joined.

TCRdb re-derived calls from the 5' RACE reads in MiXCR, one entry per CDR3 protein. The profile covers about 260,000 distinct CDR3 sequences, with 16% appearing a single time and 20% to 25% taken by the ten largest. The length of the CDR3 is 14 residues. The V end was cut by 1 base, the J end by 5 bases, with 11 bases between. The germline gives CDR1 SEHNR, CDR2 FQNEAQ (reference sequence). Sequencing was done on a sample of PBMCs or a T cell subset sorted from them (not recorded which). This chain links TRBV7-9 with TRBJ1-1; tentative D call: TRBD1 (5 bases). The receptor comes from a man between 18 and 35 years old who had mild COVID-19 (a few samples of this study predate the infection). Cell type and time point are not known. CDR3 in amino acids: CASSLVQGWTEAFF. The CDR3 DNA follows: TGTGCCAGCAGCTTAGTTCAGGGATGGACTGAAGCTTTCTTT. Full variable domain (missing parts from reference TRBV7-9 and TRBJ1-1): DTGVSQNPRHKITKRGQNVTFRCDPISEHNRLYWYRQTLGQGPEFLTYFQNEAQLEKSRLLSDRFSAERPKGSFSTLEIQRTEQGDSAMYLCASSLVQGWTEAFFGQGTRLTVV.